This TCR beta chain originates from a study of T cells in Graves' hyperthyroidism and ophthalmopathy. The CDR3 spans 17 residues. Looked up from germline, CDR1 is MNHEY and CDR2 is SVGAGI. V shed 1 base and J 7 bases; nucleotides not matched to a gene: 12. Amplified regions were TCR beta CDR3 sequences from RNA transcripts. With the HTBI primer set, the TCR CDR3 went through a first round of RT-PCR. TCRdb re-derived calls from the multiplex PCR reads in MiXCR, one entry per CDR3 protein. In the table there are approximately 600,000 distinct CDR3 sequences, 15% to 20% of which are singletons. This clonotype was observed a few times. Patients were aged 18 to 65, had disease duration under 2 months, and had newly diagnosed hyperthyroidism. Together with thyroid ultrasound, orbital computed tomography, serum thyroxine and TRAb, clinical symptoms were used for diagnoses. An approximately 10 ml volume of fresh peripheral blood provided the PBMCs.

This sequence joins TRBV6-5 and TRBJ2-7; 11 positions agree with TRBD1. Sample: blood. This clonotype was obtained from a woman in her twenties or thirties with Graves' hyperthyroidism. The CDR3 DNA is TGTGCCAGCAGTTACTGGGGACAGGGGGTTCAGGATGATGAGCAGTACTTC. Residues: CASSYWGQGVQDDEQYF.